Shown below are 24 T cell receptor beta chains from a single sample sequenced in a study of blood T cell repertoires in COVID-19. Repertoires were generated with immunoSEQ multiplex PCR, while TCRdb's copy carries only in-frame clones and drops some. The data show around 230,000 clones, around four fifths seen once. Sequenced input: peripheral blood. These receptors came from a woman aged 55 to 70 with active or convalescent COVID-19.

This chain uses TRBV7-9 with TRBJ1-4, with 7 bases aligning to TRBD1. This CDR3 has 17 amino acids. Germline loops: CDR1 SEHNR, CDR2 FQNEAQ (reference sequence). The V segment lost 1 base and the J segment 5 bases; nucleotides outside the gene matches: 10. The CDR3 DNA reads as TGTGCCAGCAGCTTAGGAATCGGACAGGCTCTAAATGAAAAACTGTTTTTT. Translating it yields CASSLGIGQALNEKLFF.

This clone has only a few counts. The chain carries TRBV7-9 and TRBJ1-5; D may be TRBD1 (5 bases). CDR3 length: 13 residues. The germline V and J ends were trimmed by 1 base and 7 bases, with 8 bases remaining between them. Germline lookup yields CDR1 SEHNR and CDR2 FQNEAQ (reference sequence). CDR3 amino acids: CASSLGGEQPQHF. Written as DNA, the CDR3 is TGTGCCAGCAGCTTAGGGGGCGAACAGCCCCAGCATTTT. The variable domain in full, completed from reference TRBV7-9 and TRBJ1-5, reads DTGVSQNPRHKITKRGQNVTFRCDPISEHNRLYWYRQTLGQGPEFLTYFQNEAQLEKSRLLSDRFSAERPKGSFSTLEIQRTEQGDSAMYLCASSLGGEQPQHFGDGTRLSIL.

In this sample, this clone turned up a few times. This chain uses TRBV6-2 or TRBV6-3 with TRBJ2-7, with 9 bases aligning to TRBD1. V was clipped by 2 bases and J by 1 base; unmatched bases: 12. CDR3 length: 18 residues. The V gene's germline CDR1 is MNHEY and CDR2 SVGEGT. CDR3 in amino acids: CASSYPPTGGWRSYEQYF. DNA of the CDR3: TGTGCCAGCAGTTACCCACCGACAGGGGGGTGGCGGTCCTACGAGCAGTACTTC.

This clone showed up just once. The chain employs TRBV5-6 and TRBJ2-1; 10 nucleotides line up with TRBD2. V dropped 6 bases and J dropped 4; count of bases not matched to a gene: 19. In germline, CDR1 is SGHDT, CDR2 YYEEEE. This CDR3 is built from 19 residues. The CDR3 DNA reads TGTGCCAGCACCTCTAGATTAGCGGGGGGACCGTTCAGGTACAATGAGCAGTTCTTC. Its protein product is CASTSRLAGGPFRYNEQFF.

This chain uses TRBV21-1 with TRBJ2-3; the D call TRBD2 from the table was never checked on the DNA. TRBV21-1 is given as a pseudogene. The CDR3 runs 17 residues. The DNA for the CDR3 is TGTGCCAGCAGCACGCGGGCCGCGGGGGAAGGGACAGATACGCAGTATTTT. Translated: CASSTRAAGEGTDTQYF.

The V call is TRBV7-3, the J call TRBJ1-2; 9 bases agree with TRBD1. The CDR3 runs to 14 residues. V trimming: 2 bases; J trimming: 7 bases; junction bases outside the gene matches: 5. The germline V gene has CDR1 SGHTA and CDR2 FQGTGA. CDR3 in amino acids: CASSLYGTGIGYTF. The DNA for the CDR3 is TGTGCCAGCAGCTTATATGGGACAGGGATTGGCTACACCTTC.

This chain joins TRBV6-5 and TRBJ1-3, with D perhaps TRBD1 (5 bases). CDR1 and CDR2 from the germline V gene are MNHEY and SVGAGI. The CDR3 is 14 amino acids. The V end lost 5 bases, the J end lost 1 base, and 9 bases lay between the germline ends. Here the CDR3 reads CASSRDWSGNTIYF. The CDR3 DNA reads as TGTGCCAGCAGTCGGGACTGGTCTGGAAACACCATATATTTT.

The chain couples TRBV15 to TRBJ2-7, with TRBD2 as a possible D gene (5 bases). The germline V gene encodes CDR1 LNHNV and CDR2 YYDKDF (reference sequence). V gave up 0 bases and J gave up 4 bases, with 7 bases separating them. The CDR3 consists of 13 residues. CDR3 nucleotide sequence: TGTGCCACCAGCAGAGATCGGGGTTACGAGCAGTACTTC. This codes for CATSRDRGYEQYF. Full variable domain (missing parts from reference TRBV15 and TRBJ2-7): DAMVIQNPRYQVTQFGKPVTLSCSQTLNHNVMYWYQQKSSQAPKLLFHYYDKDFNNEADTPDNFQSRRPNTSFCFLDIRSPGLGDTAMYLCATSRDRGYEQYFGPGTRLTVT.

V is TRBV3-1 (or the pseudogene TRBV3-2) and J is TRBJ1-6; D is unresolved. V lost 0 bases and J 4 bases, leaving 10 bases between the germline ends. The CDR3 extends over 16 amino acids. CDR1 is LGHDT and CDR2 is YNNKEL in the germline V gene (reference sequence). CDR3 in DNA: TGTGCCAGCAGCCAAGATGGGCAGATTTATAATTCACCCCTCCACTTT. Protein: CASSQDGQIYNSPLHF.

V and J are TRBV27 and TRBJ2-7; 13 bases line up with TRBD2. There are 17 residues in the CDR3. CDR1 is MNHEY and CDR2 is SMNVEV in the germline V gene (reference sequence). The V gene end was trimmed by 4 bases and the J gene end by 0 bases; junction bases not matched to a gene: 6. This CDR3 reads CASSSIRLAGGSYEQYF. CDR3 bases: TGTGCCAGCAGTTCAATAAGACTAGCGGGGGGCTCCTACGAGCAGTACTTC.

The chain combines TRBV7-3 with TRBJ2-3, with no clear D. The CDR3 is 14 residues long. Trimming cost V 5 bases and J 12 bases, with 21 bases left between them. CDR1 SGHTA and CDR2 FQGTGA come from the germline V gene. CDR3 sequence reads: CASSPTNAPYLQYF. CDR3 nucleotide sequence: TGTGCCAGCAGCCCTACCAACGCCCCCTACCTACAGTATTTT. Filled out from reference TRBV7-3 and TRBJ2-3, the complete variable domain reads GAGVSQTPSNKVTEKGKYVELRCDPISGHTALYWYRQSLGQGPEFLIYFQGTGAADDSGLPNDRFFAVRPEGSVSTLKIQRTERGDSAVYLCASSPTNAPYLQYFGPGTRLTVL.

This chain uses TRBV11-1 with TRBJ2-1; no reliable D call. The V and J ends lost 4 bases and 5 bases respectively, with 12 bases between them. CDR1 and CDR2 from the germline V gene are SGHAT and FQDESV (reference sequence). The CDR3 loop spans 14 amino acids. Written as DNA, the CDR3 is TGTGCCAGCAGCTCTTTTACAGAGAACAATGAGCAGTTCTTC. Translating it yields CASSSFTENNEQFF.

V is TRBV30 and J is TRBJ2-7; 7 bases are shared with TRBD1. The CDR3 covers 13 residues. Germline-derived CDR1 and CDR2 are GTSNPN and SVGIG (reference sequence). V lost 5 bases, J lost 4 bases, and 8 bases stayed unmatched. CDR3 amino acids: CAWGGQVLYEQYF. The DNA of the CDR3 is TGTGCCTGGGGTGGACAGGTTCTTTACGAGCAGTACTTC.

Notes on this clone: Other DNA sequences in the same sample also yield this CDR3. J is TRBJ2-7 and V is TRBV6-6; D gene ambiguous. Germline assignment: CDR1 MNHNY and CDR2 SVGAGI (reference sequence). The CDR3 has 13 amino acids. V shed 3 bases and J shed 3 bases, with 9 bases lying between them. In nucleotides, the CDR3 is TGTGCCAGCAGTTATGGCCCCGACTACGAGCAGTACTTC. Protein sequence: CASSYGPDYEQYF.

The rearrangement uses TRBV23-1 and TRBJ1-1; no definite D call. TRBV23-1 carries the ORF label, with uncertain function. The CDR3 has 13 residues. The V and J ends lost 0 bases and 3 bases respectively, with 5 bases between them. This chain's CDR3 is CASSQSRDTEAFF. In DNA form, the CDR3 reads TGCGCCAGCAGTCAATCCCGCGACACTGAAGCTTTCTTT.

This chain uses TRBV7-3 with TRBJ1-1, with 9 bases aligning to TRBD1. V trimming: 4 bases; J trimming: 0 bases; junction bases outside the gene matches: 6. This CDR3 is 16 amino acids long. CDR1 SGHTA and CDR2 FQGTGA come from the germline V gene. CDR3 sequence (DNA): TGTGCCAGCAGCTCCCGGACAGGGGCTATGAACACTGAAGCTTTCTTT. Amino acid sequence: CASSSRTGAMNTEAFF.

This clone was picked up one time. The chain uses TRBV5-5 and TRBJ2-1; 10 nucleotides align to TRBD2. The CDR3 consists of 14 residues. J lost 4 bases, V lost 7 bases, and 5 bases had no gene match. Germline V gives CDR1 SGHKS, CDR2 YYEKEE (reference sequence). CDR3 DNA: TGTGCCAGCGGATTAGCGGGGGGATACAATGAGCAGTTCTTC. Its translation is CASGLAGGYNEQFF.

V usage is TRBV24-1 and J usage is TRBJ2-7, with 9 positions matching TRBD1. CDR1 KGHDR and CDR2 SFDVKD come from the germline V gene. This CDR3 is built from 13 residues. After removal of 12 bases from V and 1 base from J, the junction contained 6 bases not matched to a gene. The CDR3 spells CAPGDRVSYEQYF. The CDR3 DNA sequence: TGTGCCCCGGGGGACAGGGTGTCCTACGAGCAGTACTTC.

Remarks on this clone: The same CDR3 can be traced to other DNA sequences in this sample. V and J are TRBV5-1 and TRBJ2-3; 9 bases align to TRBD1. Trimming took 4 bases from V and 3 from J; bases not matched to a gene: 3. Per the germline V gene, CDR1 is SGHRS and CDR2 is YFSETQ. The CDR3 contains 14 residues. The CDR3 loop reads CASSPGQGTDTQYF. In DNA form, the CDR3 reads TGCGCCAGCAGCCCGGGACAGGGAACAGATACGCAGTATTTT.

In this sample, this clone turned up many times. V usage is TRBV9 and J usage is TRBJ2-7; tentative D call: TRBD2 (7 bases). Looked up from germline, CDR1 is SGDLS and CDR2 is YYNGEE. This CDR3 has 15 residues. V lost 0 bases and J lost 4, with 14 bases in between. The CDR3 protein is CASSVEGGPIYEQYF. The CDR3 region has the DNA TGTGCCAGCAGCGTAGAGGGGGGGCCTATATACGAGCAGTACTTC. The whole variable domain, filled in from reference TRBV9 and TRBJ2-7, reads DSGVTQTPKHLITATGQRVTLRCSPRSGDLSVYWYQQSLDQGLQFLIQYYNGEERAKGNILERFSAQQFPDLHSELNLSSLELGDSALYFCASSVEGGPIYEQYFGPGTRLTVT.

V gene TRBV3-1 (or the pseudogene TRBV3-2) combines with J gene TRBJ2-5, with D maybe TRBD2 (6 bases). V dropped 4 bases and J dropped 5 bases, with 17 bases sitting between them. The CDR3 is made up of 15 amino acids. The germline V gene encodes CDR1 LGHDT and CDR2 YNNKEL (reference sequence). The CDR3 DNA reads as TGTGCCAGCAGCCTCCGGGGGTCTCGGGGGGAGACCCAGTACTTC. The encoded protein is CASSLRGSRGETQYF.

A few counts support this clone. This specimen includes other DNA sequences encoding the same CDR3. The chain employs TRBV12-3 or TRBV12-4 and TRBJ1-5; 7 positions match TRBD1. This CDR3 has 13 amino acids. V gave up 5 bases and J gave up 4 bases; unmatched junction bases: 2. CDR3 region: CASSPDRNQPQHF. In DNA form, the CDR3 reads TGTGCCAGCAGTCCGGACAGGAATCAGCCCCAGCATTTT.

The V gene is TRBV30, the J gene TRBJ2-1; D is ambiguous. Germline lookup yields CDR1 GTSNPN and CDR2 SVGIG (reference sequence). This CDR3 has 11 residues. V gave up 5 bases and J gave up 4 bases, with 6 bases separating them. The CDR3 region is CAWEAYNEQFF. CDR3 bases: TGTGCCTGGGAAGCTTACAATGAGCAGTTCTTC.

The table lists this clone with a few counts. This chain links TRBV7-2 with TRBJ1-3, with D unclear. This CDR3 spans 17 amino acids. Germline assignment: CDR1 SGHTA and CDR2 FQGNSA. Deletions cut 5 bases from V and 0 bases from J, with 17 bases between. DNA of the CDR3: TGTGCCAGCAGCCCTCGGGCCGACTATCCCTCTGGAAACACCATATATTTT. Translated, it gives CASSPRADYPSGNTIYF.